This T cell receptor (beta chain) was identified in a study of blood T cell repertoires in COVID-19 (dated by TCRdb to 2019 to 2021). About the study as a whole: Samples from collaborators originated in the United States, Italy and Spain and spanned both the acute and convalescent phases of COVID-19. A de-identified subject ID, COVID-19 status, age in years and sex were almost always included in the sample metadata. Samples came from the ongoing ImmuneRACE study (first 160 participants) plus 1,254 subjects from 6 global collaborators. The dataset comprised deeply sampled blood TCRbeta repertoires from subjects exposed to, actively infected with, or recovered from COVID-19. The prospective study material was composed of cDNA or gDNA derived from T cells, B-cell-depleted T cells, or PBMCs. Where HLA class I and class II types were available, the types were taken from metadata supplied by the sample provider, not from assay-based typing. The repertoires were released in a freely available public database meant as a resource for research on the immune response to SARS-CoV-2.

Broader findings and caveats from the paper: The quantity of clinical and demographic metadata differed by source and by participant and was supplied without curation.

In the case of this clone: What antigen it recognizes has not been identified. No base quality values were provided; no much bigger clone lies one nucleotide off.

One collaborating source in Seattle enrolled patients during active infection and followed them longitudinally through the course of disease. Each collaborating institution followed its own protocols to collect whole blood in K2EDTA tubes. For TCRbeta analysis, collaborators shipped samples in one of three forms: frozen whole blood, isolated PBMCs, or DNA extracted from either of those sample types. The immunoSEQ Assay, a bias-controlled multiplex PCR, was used to amplify TCRbeta CDR3 regions from genomic DNA. As for the original processing: Within the assay, amplification of reference gene primers was used to estimate how many nucleated cells each sample contained. To quantify the absolute abundance of each unique TCRbeta CDR3 rearrangement, sequence reads were collapsed and filtered. For each sample, productive Simpson clonality was calculated as the square root of Simpson's diversity index over productive rearrangements. TCRdb retrieved this table from immuneACCESS and kept in-frame rearrangements only. Not all clones are present; in checked studies, unresolved V genes account for under half, and no reason is known for the remainder. The V and J calls and the clone size are those of that table, but D and trimming were determined from the DNA. Across this sample there are approximately 320,000 clones, with roughly 90% seen only once. Jointly, the top ten make up 8.5% to 14% of the sample.

Trimming costs V 4 bases and J 4 bases, and their ends lie 16 bases apart. From the cysteine up to the phenylalanine, the CDR3 has a length of 15 residues. The CDR3 DNA has 45 bases and is translated from base 1. Based on the germline V gene, the CDR1 and CDR2 sequences are SGHRS and YFSETQ. The sequenced sample was peripheral blood. The chain is encoded by TRBV5-1 joined to TRBJ2-3; the D segment could be TRBD2, given 5 matching bases. This TCR was recovered from a woman aged 25 to 39 with COVID-19, enrolled during active disease. The DNA reads as follows: TGCGCCAGCAGCGCGGGTGATTCGTGGGCAGATACGCAGTATTTT. This gives the protein CASSAGDSWADTQYF. Extended through the reference TRBV5-1 and TRBJ2-3 proteins, this CDR3 yields the full variable domain: KAGVTQTPRYLIKTRGQQVTLSCSPISGHRSVSWYQQTPGQGLQFLFEYFSETQRNKGNFPGRFSGRQFSNSRSEMNVSTLELGDSALYLCASSAGDSWADTQYFGPGTRLTVL.